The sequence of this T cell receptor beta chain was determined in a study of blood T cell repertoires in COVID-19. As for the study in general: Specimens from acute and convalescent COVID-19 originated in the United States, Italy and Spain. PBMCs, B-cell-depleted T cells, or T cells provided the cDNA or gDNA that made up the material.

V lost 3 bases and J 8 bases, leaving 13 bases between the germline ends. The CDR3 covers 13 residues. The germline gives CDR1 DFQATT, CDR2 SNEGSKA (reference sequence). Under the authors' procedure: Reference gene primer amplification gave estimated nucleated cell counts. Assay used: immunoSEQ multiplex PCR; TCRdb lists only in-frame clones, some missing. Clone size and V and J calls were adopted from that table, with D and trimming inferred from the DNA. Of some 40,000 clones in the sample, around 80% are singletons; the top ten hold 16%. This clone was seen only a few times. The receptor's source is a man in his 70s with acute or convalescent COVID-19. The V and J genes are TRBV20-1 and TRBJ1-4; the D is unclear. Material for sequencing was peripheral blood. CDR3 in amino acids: CSASPGFEEKLFF. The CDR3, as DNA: TGCAGTGCTAGTCCGGGTTTTGAGGAAAAACTGTTTTTT.